A selection of T cell receptor beta chains follows, all from one sample in a study of T cells in Graves' hyperthyroidism and ophthalmopathy. TCRdb re-derived calls from the multiplex PCR reads in MiXCR, one entry per CDR3 protein. The sample gives 700,000 to 850,000 distinct CDR3 sequences, approximately 36% of which show up once; less than 35% is in the top ten. The sample was blood. These receptors were taken from a woman aged 40 to 50 with Graves' hyperthyroidism. The CDR3 runs from the conserved cysteine through the conserved F or W. The D gene is left open where the match is weak. Size tells how often a clone was seen (once, few, many) or the class of an expanded clone, and some rows leave it out.

J: TRBJ2-2; size: -; V: TRBV7-9; D: -; DNA: TGTGCCAGCAGTTTAGTCAGGGGAGGAACCGGGGAGCTGTTTTTT; CDR3: CASSLVRGGTGELFF
J: TRBJ1-6; size: many; V: TRBV29-1; D: -; DNA: TGCAGCGTCCAGCAGCTTGATCTTAATTCACCCCTCCACTTT; CDR3: CSVQQLDLNSPLHF
J: TRBJ2-5; size: -; V: TRBV12-3/TRBV12-4; D: -; DNA: TGTGCCAGCAGTTTCAGTGCGGGGAGGGAGACCCAGTACTTC; CDR3: CASSFSAGRETQYF
J: TRBJ2-2; size: -; V: TRBV7-8; D: -; DNA: TGTGCCAGCAGCTTTTCCCCCACCAACACCGGGGAGCTGTTTTTT; CDR3: CASSFSPTNTGELFF
J: TRBJ2-3; size: few; V: TRBV5-6; D: -; DNA: TGTGCCAGCAGCTCTCTGTTGCTTGATACGCAGTATTTT; CDR3: CASSSLLLDTQYF
J: TRBJ1-1; size: few; V: TRBV5-5; D: -; DNA: TGTGCCAGCAGCTTGCCAGGATCGAACACTGAAGCTTTCTTT; CDR3: CASSLPGSNTEAFF
J: TRBJ1-3; size: few; V: TRBV6-5; D: -; DNA: TGTGCCAGCAGCTCAGGACCAGGGTCAGTGGCAAACACCATATATTTT; CDR3: CASSSGPGSVANTIYF
J: TRBJ1-1; size: many; V: TRBV24-1; D: -; DNA: TGTGCCACCAGTGATCCGAGACGGCATGAAGCTTTCTTT; CDR3: CATSDPRRHEAFF
J: TRBJ1-2; size: -; V: TRBV29-1; D: -; DNA: TGCAGCGTTGACGACGGGGTGGGGGACTATGGCTACACCTTC; CDR3: CSVDDGVGDYGYTF
J: TRBJ2-5; size: many; V: TRBV7-7; D: TRBD1; DNA: TGTGCTAGCAGCTTTACAGGGGGGAGCGAGACCCAGTACTTC; CDR3: CASSFTGGSETQYF
J: TRBJ2-3; size: few; V: TRBV7-2; D: TRBD1; DNA: TGTGCCAGCAGTCGTAGGACAGGGATCACAGATACGCAGTATTTT; CDR3: CASSRRTGITDTQYF
J: TRBJ1-2; size: -; V: TRBV5-1; D: TRBD1; DNA: TGCGCCAGCAGCAGTTACAGGGGCGGTGGCTACACCTTC; CDR3: CASSSYRGGGYTF
J: TRBJ1-1; size: -; V: TRBV12-5; D: -; DNA: TGTGCTAGTGGTTTGGTATCCACATGGGGTACTGAAGCTTTCTTT; CDR3: CASGLVSTWGTEAFF
J: TRBJ1-1; size: -; V: TRBV4-3; D: TRBD1; DNA: TGCGCCAGCAGCCAATATGGACAGGGGTACACTGAAGCTTTCTTT; CDR3: CASSQYGQGYTEAFF
J: TRBJ2-5; size: -; V: TRBV10-1; D: TRBD2; DNA: TGTGCCAGTAGTATGTGGCTAGCGGGGAAAGAGACCCAGTACTTC; CDR3: CASSMWLAGKETQYF
J: TRBJ2-2; size: -; V: TRBV19; D: -; DNA: TGTGCCAGTAGTATATTTGGCAGGGGATACACCGGGGAGCTGTTTTTT; CDR3: CASSIFGRGYTGELFF
J: TRBJ2-5; size: -; V: TRBV25-1; D: -; DNA: TGTGCCAGCAGTGAAATGAGGGGGGGGACCCAGTACTTC; CDR3: CASSEMRGGTQYF
J: TRBJ2-3; size: -; V: TRBV5-1; D: -; DNA: TGCGCCAGCAGCTTGTACGGGCGAGATACGCAGTATTTT; CDR3: CASSLYGRDTQYF
J: TRBJ1-5; size: -; V: TRBV25-1; D: -; DNA: TGTGCCAGCTTTCCCGCGCAGTCCCAGCATTTT; CDR3: CASFPAQSQHF
J: TRBJ1-2; size: few; V: TRBV9; D: TRBD1; DNA: TGTGCCAGCAGCCTCTCCGGGACAGGTCCCAATGGCTACACCTTC; CDR3: CASSLSGTGPNGYTF
J: TRBJ2-6; size: few; V: TRBV12-3/TRBV12-4; D: -; DNA: TGCGCCAGCAGCCCGATAGACAGGCCCTCTGGGGCCAACGTCCTGACTTTC; CDR3: CASSPIDRPSGANVLTF
J: TRBJ1-2; size: -; V: TRBV19; D: TRBD1; DNA: TGTGCCAGTAGTATTACAGGGGCCTATGGCTACACCTTC; CDR3: CASSITGAYGYTF
J: TRBJ1-1; size: few; V: TRBV30; D: -; DNA: TGTGCCCGCACATTGGACGGGAACACTGAAGCTTTCTTT; CDR3: CARTLDGNTEAFF
J: TRBJ1-3; size: -; V: TRBV5-1; D: -; DNA: TGCGCCAGCAGCCTAACACCAGGCCCCTCTGGAAACACCATATATTTT; CDR3: CASSLTPGPSGNTIYF
J: TRBJ1-2; size: few; V: TRBV19; D: -; DNA: TGTGCCAGTAGTTCCCAGGAGTACCACTATGGCTACACCTTC; CDR3: CASSSQEYHYGYTF
J: TRBJ2-5; size: many; V: TRBV29-1; D: -; DNA: TGCAGCGTTGCAACACCTCAAGAGACCCAGTACTTC; CDR3: CSVATPQETQYF
J: TRBJ2-3; size: -; V: TRBV20-1; D: -; DNA: TGCAGTGCTCCGCAGCTAGGCGGGATAAGCACAGATACGCAGTATTTT; CDR3: CSAPQLGGISTDTQYF
J: TRBJ2-5; size: -; V: TRBV11-2; D: -; DNA: TGTGCCAGCAGCTCCCAAGAGTTAGGAATGGTCCAAGAGACCCAGTACTTC; CDR3: CASSSQELGMVQETQYF
J: TRBJ1-1; size: -; V: TRBV5-5; D: -; DNA: TGTGCCAGCAGCTTGGAAGGCCTTCGGAGCTACACTGAAGCTTTCTTT; CDR3: CASSLEGLRSYTEAFF
J: TRBJ1-3; size: few; V: TRBV30; D: -; DNA: TGTGCCTGGTCTACAGGAAACACCATATATTTT; CDR3: CAWSTGNTIYF
J: TRBJ2-5; size: many; V: TRBV10-3; D: -; DNA: TGTGCCACCAGCCTTGTGGGGGAGACCCAGTACTTC; CDR3: CATSLVGETQYF
J: TRBJ2-7; size: -; V: TRBV6-5; D: -; DNA: TGTGCCAGCAGTTCAAGCGTCCACGAGCAGTACTTC; CDR3: CASSSSVHEQYF
J: TRBJ1-1; size: once; V: TRBV24-1; D: -; DNA: TGTGCCGCTCGATTGGCTGTAAACACTGAAGCTTTCTTT; CDR3: CAARLAVNTEAFF
J: TRBJ1-3; size: -; V: TRBV6-5; D: TRBD1; DNA: TGTGCCAGCAGTTACTCCGGGGACAGGGGCTCTGGAAACACCATATATTTT; CDR3: CASSYSGDRGSGNTIYF
J: TRBJ1-1; size: -; V: TRBV6-2/TRBV6-3; D: -; DNA: TGTGCCAGCAGTTTTGAACCCGCAGCGATGAACACTGAAGCTTTCTTT; CDR3: CASSFEPAAMNTEAFF
J: TRBJ2-5; size: many; V: TRBV11-2; D: -; DNA: TGTGCCAGCAGCTTGGCCGGGACAAAAGAGACCCAGTACTTC; CDR3: CASSLAGTKETQYF
J: TRBJ2-3; size: -; V: TRBV20-1; D: TRBD2; DNA: TGCAGTGCTAGAGATAGCGGGGTTGGCGCAGATACGCAGTATTTT; CDR3: CSARDSGVGADTQYF
J: TRBJ1-2; size: -; V: TRBV9; D: -; DNA: TGTGCCAGCAGCGTAACCCAAGATGGACCGTTGGGCTACACCTTC; CDR3: CASSVTQDGPLGYTF
J: TRBJ2-7; size: -; V: TRBV28; D: TRBD1; DNA: TGTGCCAGCAGTCGTGCCGGGACAGTGACCTACGAGCAGTACTTC; CDR3: CASSRAGTVTYEQYF
J: TRBJ1-4; size: -; V: TRBV11-2; D: -; DNA: TGTGCCAGCAGCTACCGGGGACGGGCGAATGAAAAACTGTTTTTT; CDR3: CASSYRGRANEKLFF
J: TRBJ1-5; size: -; V: TRBV20-1; D: -; DNA: TGCAGTGCTAGGGACCGGGGGGGGGATTATAGCAATCAGCCCCAGCATTTT; CDR3: CSARDRGGDYSNQPQHF
J: TRBJ2-1; size: -; V: TRBV7-2; D: TRBD2; DNA: TGTGCCAGCAGCCCTAGCGGGGGGGGGGATGAGCAGTTCTTC; CDR3: CASSPSGGGDEQFF
J: TRBJ1-2; size: few; V: TRBV27; D: -; DNA: TGTGCCAGCAGTTTCTCGCCCACCCTATCCTATGGCTACACCTTC; CDR3: CASSFSPTLSYGYTF
J: TRBJ2-5; size: many; V: TRBV7-3; D: -; DNA: TGTGCCAGCAGCTTTGGGGGCGGGCCGGGAGAGACCCAGTACTTC; CDR3: CASSFGGGPGETQYF
J: TRBJ1-2; size: many; V: TRBV2; D: TRBD1; DNA: TGTGCCAGCAGTGACGAGACAGGGGACAGCCTTGATGGCTACACCTTC; CDR3: CASSDETGDSLDGYTF
J: TRBJ1-1; size: many; V: TRBV19; D: -; DNA: TGTGCCAGTAGTGGCTACGACACTGAAGCTTTCTTT; CDR3: CASSGYDTEAFF
J: TRBJ2-3; size: -; V: TRBV20-1; D: -; DNA: TGCAGTGCCCCAAACCGACAAGATACGCAGTATTTT; CDR3: CSAPNRQDTQYF
J: TRBJ1-6; size: -; V: TRBV4-1; D: -; DNA: TGCGCCAGCAGCCACCTAAGGGTGGCTGGGAATTCACCCCTCCACTTT; CDR3: CASSHLRVAGNSPLHF
J: TRBJ2-7; size: -; V: TRBV2; D: -; DNA: TGTGCCAGCTGCCCGAGGGTATTCTACGAGCAGTACTTC; CDR3: CASCPRVFYEQYF
J: TRBJ1-5; size: -; V: TRBV10-3; D: -; DNA: TGTGCCATCAGTTATTCAGGGGCGGGTAGCCCCCAGCATTTT; CDR3: CAISYSGAGSPQHF
J: TRBJ1-1; size: -; V: TRBV12-3/TRBV12-4; D: -; DNA: TGTGCCAGCAGCCGAAAAGCGGGGGCCGGATCGGCAAACACTGAAGCTTTCTTT; CDR3: CASSRKAGAGSANTEAFF
J: TRBJ1-5; size: many; V: TRBV7-6; D: -; DNA: TGTGCCAGCAGCTTAGACAGTCAGAATCAGCCCCAGCATTTT; CDR3: CASSLDSQNQPQHF
J: TRBJ1-5; size: -; V: TRBV9; D: -; DNA: TGTGCCAGCAGCCCCCGGGACGGATATCAGCCCCAGCATTTT; CDR3: CASSPRDGYQPQHF
J: TRBJ2-3; size: many; V: TRBV29-1; D: -; DNA: TGCAGCGTTGACCCGAGCACAGATACGCAGTATTTT; CDR3: CSVDPSTDTQYF